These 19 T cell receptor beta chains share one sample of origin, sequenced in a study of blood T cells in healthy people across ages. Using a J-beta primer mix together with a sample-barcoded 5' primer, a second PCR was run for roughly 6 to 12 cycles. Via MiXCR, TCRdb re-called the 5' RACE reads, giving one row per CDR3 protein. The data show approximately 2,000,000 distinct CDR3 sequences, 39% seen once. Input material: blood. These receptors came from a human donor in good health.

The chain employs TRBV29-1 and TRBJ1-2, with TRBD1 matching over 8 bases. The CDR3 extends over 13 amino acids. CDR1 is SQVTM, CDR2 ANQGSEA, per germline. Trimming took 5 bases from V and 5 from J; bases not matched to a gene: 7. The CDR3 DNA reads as TGCAGCGTTATGGACAGGGAGGAGTATGGCTACACCTTC. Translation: CSVMDREEYGYTF.

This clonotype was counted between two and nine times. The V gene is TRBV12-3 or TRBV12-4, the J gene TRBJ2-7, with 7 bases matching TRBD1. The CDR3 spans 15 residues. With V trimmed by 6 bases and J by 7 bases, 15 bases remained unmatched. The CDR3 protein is CASRPPGTAVGEQYF. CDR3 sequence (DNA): TGTGCCAGCAGACCCCCCGGGACAGCCGTCGGGGAGCAGTACTTC.

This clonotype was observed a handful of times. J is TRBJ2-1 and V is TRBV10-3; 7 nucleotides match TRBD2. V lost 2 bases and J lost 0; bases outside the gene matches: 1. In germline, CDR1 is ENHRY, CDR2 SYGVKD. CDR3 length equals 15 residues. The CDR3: CAISERGDSYNEQFF. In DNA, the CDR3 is TGTGCCATCAGTGAGCGGGGGGACTCCTACAATGAGCAGTTCTTC.

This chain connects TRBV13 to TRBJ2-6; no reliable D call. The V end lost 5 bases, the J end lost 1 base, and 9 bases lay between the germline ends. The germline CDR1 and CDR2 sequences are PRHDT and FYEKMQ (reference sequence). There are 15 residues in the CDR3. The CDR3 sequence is CASSTRISGANVLTF. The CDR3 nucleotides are TGTGCCAGCAGCACAAGAATTTCTGGGGCCAACGTCCTGACTTTC.

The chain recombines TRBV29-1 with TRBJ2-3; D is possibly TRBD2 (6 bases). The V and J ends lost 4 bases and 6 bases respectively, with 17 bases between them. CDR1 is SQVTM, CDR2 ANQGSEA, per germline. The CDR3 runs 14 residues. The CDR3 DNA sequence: TGCAGCGTTGGCGAAGGAGGGTTTTCGGATACGCAGTATTTT. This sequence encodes CSVGEGGFSDTQYF.

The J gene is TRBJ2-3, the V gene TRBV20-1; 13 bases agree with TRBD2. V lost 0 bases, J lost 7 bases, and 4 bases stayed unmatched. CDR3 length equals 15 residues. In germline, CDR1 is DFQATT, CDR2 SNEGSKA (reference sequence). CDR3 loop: CSARDRTSGSYTQYF. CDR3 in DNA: TGCAGTGCTAGAGATAGGACTAGCGGGAGTTATACGCAGTATTTT.

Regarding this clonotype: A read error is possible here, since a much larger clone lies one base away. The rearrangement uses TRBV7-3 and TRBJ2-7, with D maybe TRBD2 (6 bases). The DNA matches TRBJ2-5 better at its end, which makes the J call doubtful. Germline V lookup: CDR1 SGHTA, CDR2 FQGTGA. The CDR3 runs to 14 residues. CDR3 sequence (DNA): TGTTCCAGCAGCTTTTGTCTAGCGCAGAAGACCCAGTACTTC. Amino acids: CSSSFCLAQKTQYF.

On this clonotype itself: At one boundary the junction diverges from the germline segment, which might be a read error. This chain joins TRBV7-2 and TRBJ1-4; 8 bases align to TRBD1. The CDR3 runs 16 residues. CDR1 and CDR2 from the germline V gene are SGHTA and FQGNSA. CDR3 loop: CASSIGTGQINEELFF. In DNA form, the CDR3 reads TGTGCCAGCAGCATCGGGACAGGCCAAATAAATGAAGAACTGTTTTTT.

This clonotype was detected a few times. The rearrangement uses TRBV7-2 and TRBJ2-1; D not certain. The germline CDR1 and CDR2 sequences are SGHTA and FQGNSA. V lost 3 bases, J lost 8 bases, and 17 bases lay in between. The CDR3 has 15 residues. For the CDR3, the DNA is TGTGCCAGCAGCTTCCTAGATATCCGATACGATGAGCAGTTCTTC. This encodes CASSFLDIRYDEQFF.

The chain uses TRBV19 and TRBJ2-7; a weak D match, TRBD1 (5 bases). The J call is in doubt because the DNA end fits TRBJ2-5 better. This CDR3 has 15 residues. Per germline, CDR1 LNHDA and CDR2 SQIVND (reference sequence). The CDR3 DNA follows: TGTGCCAGTAGTATGGTTCTGGGGCAAGTGGAGACCCAGTACTTC. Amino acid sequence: CASSMVLGQVETQYF.

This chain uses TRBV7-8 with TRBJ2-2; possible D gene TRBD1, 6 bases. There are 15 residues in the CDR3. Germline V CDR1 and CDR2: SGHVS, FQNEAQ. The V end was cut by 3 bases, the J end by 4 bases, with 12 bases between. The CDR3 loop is CASSFRTVSTGELFF. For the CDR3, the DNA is TGTGCCAGCAGCTTTAGGACAGTGAGCACCGGGGAGCTGTTTTTT. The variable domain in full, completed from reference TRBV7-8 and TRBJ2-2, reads GAGVSQSPRYKVAKRGQDVALRCDPISGHVSLFWYQQALGQGPEFLTYFQNEAQLDKSGLPSDRFFAERPEGSVSTLKIQRTQQEDSAVYLCASSFRTVSTGELFFGEGSRLTVL.

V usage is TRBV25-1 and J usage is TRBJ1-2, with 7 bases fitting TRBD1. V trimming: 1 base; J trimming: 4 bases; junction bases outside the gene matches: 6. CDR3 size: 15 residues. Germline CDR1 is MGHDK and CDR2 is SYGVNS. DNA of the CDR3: TGTGCCAGCAGTGAATTAAACAGGGGAGCCTATGGCTACACCTTC. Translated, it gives CASSELNRGAYGYTF.

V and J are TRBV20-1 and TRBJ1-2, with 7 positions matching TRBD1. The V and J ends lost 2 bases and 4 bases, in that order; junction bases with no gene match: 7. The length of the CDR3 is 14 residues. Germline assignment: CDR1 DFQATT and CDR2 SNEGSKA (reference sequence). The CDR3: CSARNRGPFYGYTF. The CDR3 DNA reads TGCAGTGCTAGAAACAGGGGCCCTTTCTATGGCTACACCTTC.

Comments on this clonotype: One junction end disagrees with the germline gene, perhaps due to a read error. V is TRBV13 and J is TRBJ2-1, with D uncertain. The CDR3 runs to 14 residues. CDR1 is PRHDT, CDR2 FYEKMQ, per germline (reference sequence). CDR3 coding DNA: TGTGTCAGCAGCTTGATAGGACGTCACAATGAGCAGTTCTTC. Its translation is CVSSLIGRHNEQFF.

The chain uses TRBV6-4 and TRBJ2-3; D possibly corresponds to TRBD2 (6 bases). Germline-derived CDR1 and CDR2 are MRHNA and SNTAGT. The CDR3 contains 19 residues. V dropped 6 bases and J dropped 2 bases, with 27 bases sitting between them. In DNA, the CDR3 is TGTGCCAGCAGCCGATACCCGCAGGGCTCTAGCGTGAACACAGATACGCAGTATTTT. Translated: CASSRYPQGSSVNTDTQYF.

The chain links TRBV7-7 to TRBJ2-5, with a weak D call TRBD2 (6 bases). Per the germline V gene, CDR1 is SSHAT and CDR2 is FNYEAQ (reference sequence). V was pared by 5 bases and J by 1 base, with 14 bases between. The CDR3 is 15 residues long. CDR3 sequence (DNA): TGTGCCAGCAGCACGAGAGGAGGGTCCCAAGAGACCCAGTACTTC. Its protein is CASSTRGGSQETQYF.

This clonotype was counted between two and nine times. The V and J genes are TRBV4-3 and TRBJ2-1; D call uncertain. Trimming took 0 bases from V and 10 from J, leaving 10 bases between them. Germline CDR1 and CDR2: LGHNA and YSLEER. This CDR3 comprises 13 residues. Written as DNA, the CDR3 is TGCGCCAGCAGCCAAGAAGTGCGAGCAGAGCAGTTCTTC. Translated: CASSQEVRAEQFF.

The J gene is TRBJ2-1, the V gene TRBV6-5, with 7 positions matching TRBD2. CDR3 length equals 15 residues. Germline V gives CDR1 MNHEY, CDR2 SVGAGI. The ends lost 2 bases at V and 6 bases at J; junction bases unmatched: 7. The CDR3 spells CASSYGGGNSNEQFF. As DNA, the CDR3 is TGTGCCAGCAGTTACGGGGGGGGGAATTCCAATGAGCAGTTCTTC.

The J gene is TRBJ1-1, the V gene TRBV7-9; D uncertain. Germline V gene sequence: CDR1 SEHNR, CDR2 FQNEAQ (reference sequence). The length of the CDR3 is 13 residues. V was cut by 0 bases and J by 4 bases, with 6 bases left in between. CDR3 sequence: CASSLAATTEAFF. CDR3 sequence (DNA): TGTGCCAGCAGCTTAGCCGCAACCACTGAAGCTTTCTTT. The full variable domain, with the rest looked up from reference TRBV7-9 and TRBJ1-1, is DTGVSQNPRHKITKRGQNVTFRCDPISEHNRLYWYRQTLGQGPEFLTYFQNEAQLEKSRLLSDRFSAERPKGSFSTLEIQRTEQGDSAMYLCASSLAATTEAFFGQGTRLTVV.